These 7 T cell receptor beta chains share one sample of origin, sequenced in a study of blood T cell repertoires in COVID-19. Profiling relied on immunoSEQ multiplex PCR, and the TCRdb table lists in-frame clones only, not all of them. The sample contains some 140,000 clones, about 90% of which appear only once. Input material: peripheral blood. The receptors shown here come from a man aged 45 to 65 with acute or convalescent COVID-19.

This rearrangement joins TRBV5-1 to TRBJ1-4; no reliable D call. Germline CDR1 and CDR2: SGHRS and YFSETQ. This CDR3 has 15 residues. The V and J ends lost 5 bases and 1 base respectively, with 12 bases between them. CDR3 bases: TGCGCCAGCAGTTCAGACTTTGTAACTAATGAAAAACTGTTTTTT. Translating it yields CASSSDFVTNEKLFF.

The chain is built from TRBV2 and TRBJ1-2, with 10 nucleotides matching TRBD1. V lost 5 bases, J lost 0 bases, and 15 bases stayed unmatched. The CDR3 is 19 amino acids. Germline CDR1 reads SNHLY; CDR2 reads FYNNEI. The CDR3 DNA sequence: TGTGCCAGCAGTTTATACCGGACAGGGGGGACAGCTTCTAACTATGGCTACACCTTC. Translation: CASSLYRTGGTASNYGYTF.

The chain recombines TRBV19 with TRBJ1-4, with D perhaps matching TRBD1 (5 bases). Per germline, CDR1 LNHDA and CDR2 SQIVND (reference sequence). V lost 3 bases and J lost 0, with 8 bases in between. This CDR3 spans 15 amino acids. CDR3 residues: CASSIDSATNEKLFF. In nucleotides, the CDR3 is TGTGCCAGTAGTATCGACAGCGCAACTAATGAAAAACTGTTTTTT.

The rearrangement links TRBV28 to TRBJ1-6, with a possible D match to TRBD1 (6 bases). This CDR3 is built from 17 residues. CDR1 and CDR2 (germline): MDHEN, SYDVKM. The ends were cut back, 3 bases at V and 0 bases at J, with 12 bases in the middle. CDR3 protein: CASSFRTATSYNSPLHF. CDR3 nucleotide sequence: TGTGCCAGCAGTTTTCGGACAGCGACCTCCTATAATTCACCCCTCCACTTT. Filled out from reference TRBV28 and TRBJ1-6, the complete variable domain reads DVKVTQSSRYLVKRTGEKVFLECVQDMDHENMFWYRQDPGLGLRLIYFSYDVKMKEKGDIPEGYSVSREKKERFSLILESASTNQTSMYLCASSFRTATSYNSPLHFGNGTRLTVT.

The chain links TRBV18 to TRBJ2-1; 11 nucleotides line up with TRBD1. With V trimmed by 3 bases and J by 5 bases, 18 bases remained unmatched. This CDR3 is built from 20 residues. The germline V gene encodes CDR1 KGHSH and CDR2 LQKENI. For the CDR3, the DNA is TGTGCCAGCTCACCCACCGGGACAGGGGGAACCGGGATAAGCCACAATGAGCAGTTCTTC. This codes for CASSPTGTGGTGISHNEQFF.

This rearrangement joins TRBV27 to TRBJ2-7; D is perhaps TRBD2 (6 bases). Germline lookup yields CDR1 MNHEY and CDR2 SMNVEV (reference sequence). The ends were cut back, 5 bases at V and 7 bases at J, with 18 bases in the middle. The CDR3 runs to 14 residues. This CDR3 is CASSLGDSTFEQYF. CDR3 sequence (DNA): TGTGCCAGCAGTCTTGGGGACTCTACCTTTGAGCAGTACTTC.

This chain connects TRBV21-1 to TRBJ1-2; no DNA check was done on the table's D call, TRBD1. TRBV21-1 constitutes a pseudogene. This CDR3 contains 15 residues. In nucleotides, the CDR3 is TGTGCCAGCAGCAAAGATAGGACAGATTCCTATGGCTACACCTTC. This sequence encodes CASSKDRTDSYGYTF.